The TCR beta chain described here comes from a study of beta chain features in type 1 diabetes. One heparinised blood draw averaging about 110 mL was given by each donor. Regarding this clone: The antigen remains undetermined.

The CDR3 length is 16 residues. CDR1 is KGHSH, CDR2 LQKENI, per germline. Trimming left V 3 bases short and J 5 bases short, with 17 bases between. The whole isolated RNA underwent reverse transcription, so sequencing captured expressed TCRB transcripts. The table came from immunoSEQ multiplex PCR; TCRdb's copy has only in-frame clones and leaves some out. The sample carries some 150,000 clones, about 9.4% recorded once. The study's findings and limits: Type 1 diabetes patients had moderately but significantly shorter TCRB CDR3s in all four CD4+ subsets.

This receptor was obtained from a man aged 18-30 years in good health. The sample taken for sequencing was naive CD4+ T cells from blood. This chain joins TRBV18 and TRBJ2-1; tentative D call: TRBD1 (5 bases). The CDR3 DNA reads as TGTGCCAGCTCACCTAGTCCGCGACAGAGCGACAATGAGCAGTTCTTC. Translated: CASSPSPRQSDNEQFF.